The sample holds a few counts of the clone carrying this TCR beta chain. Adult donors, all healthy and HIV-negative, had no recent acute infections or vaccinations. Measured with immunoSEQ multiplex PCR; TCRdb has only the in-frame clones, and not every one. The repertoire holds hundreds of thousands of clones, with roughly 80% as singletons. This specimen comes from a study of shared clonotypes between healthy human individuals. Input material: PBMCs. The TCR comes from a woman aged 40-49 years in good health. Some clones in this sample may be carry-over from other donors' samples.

This CDR3 reads CATAGPGLEQYF. Here the CDR3 DNA reads TGTGCCACCGCGGGGCCAGGACTCGAGCAGTACTTC. The chain combines TRBV2 with TRBJ2-7, with D perhaps matching TRBD2 (6 bases). Germline CDR1 reads SNHLY; CDR2 reads FYNNEI. This CDR3 is 12 amino acids long. V was cut by 10 bases and J by 6 bases, with 16 bases left in between.